A single sample is the source of the 6 T cell receptor beta chains below, sequenced in a study of T cell repertoires in cytomegalovirus infection. TCRdb re-called the reads through MiXCR, storing one row per CDR3 protein. This table holds about 920,000 distinct CDR3 sequences, around 30% found once. These TCRs are of unknown antigen specificity. The sample was cultured CD8+ T cells from PBMCs, taken from culture after CMV antigen stimulation. Receptor source: a human donor in good health (CMV status not recorded). Some clones in this sample may be carry-over from other donors' samples.

This clonotype has just a few counts. The rearrangement links TRBV19 to TRBJ1-2, with D unclear. Deletions cut 8 bases from V and 6 bases from J, with 16 bases between. Germline V gene sequence: CDR1 LNHDA, CDR2 SQIVND (reference sequence). The CDR3 extends over 13 amino acids. CDR3 in amino acids: CASRRSSSDGYTF. The CDR3 DNA reads TGTGCCAGTCGACGCTCATCATCAGATGGCTACACCTTC.

This clonotype was found a few times. The J gene is TRBJ2-1, the V gene TRBV27, with a possible D match to TRBD2 (7 bases). The V end was cut by 5 bases, the J end by 5 bases, with 13 bases between. Germline CDR1 and CDR2: MNHEY and SMNVEV (reference sequence). The length of the CDR3 is 14 residues. This chain's CDR3 is CASSRGGANNEQFF. The CDR3 bases are TGTGCCAGCAGTAGGGGGGGGGCCAACAATGAGCAGTTCTTC.

The chain combines TRBV18 with TRBJ1-4; maybe TRBD1 (6 bases). Germline CDR1 reads KGHSH; CDR2 reads LQKENI. Trimming cost V 2 bases and J 8 bases, with 12 bases left between them. The length of the CDR3 is 14 residues. The CDR3 here is CASSPFDRTEKLFF. The CDR3 DNA follows: TGTGCCAGCTCACCATTCGACAGGACCGAAAAACTGTTTTTT.

The chain links TRBV14 to TRBJ2-1; 9 bases are shared with TRBD2. Germline CDR1 and CDR2: SGHDN and FVKESK. The CDR3 has 16 residues. Trimming removed 5 bases from V and 4 bases from J; junction bases left unmatched: 9. The CDR3 DNA follows: TGTGCCAGCAGCACCTGGGGTAGCGGGGGATACAATGAGCAGTTCTTC. The encoded protein is CASSTWGSGGYNEQFF. The entire variable domain, with the rest obtained from reference TRBV14 and TRBJ2-1, is as follows: EAGVTQFPSHSVIEKGQTVTLRCDPISGHDNLYWYRRVMGKEIKFLLHFVKESKQDESGMPNNRFLAERTGGTYSTLKVQPAELEDSGVYFCASSTWGSGGYNEQFFGPGTRLTVL.

The chain recombines TRBV6-1 with TRBJ2-7; 7 bases match TRBD1. Germline V CDR1 and CDR2: MNHNS, SASEGT. This CDR3 spans 13 amino acids. V lost 3 bases and J lost 6; bases outside the gene matches: 5. The CDR3 is CASSDNRGREQYV. CDR3 nucleotide sequence: TGTGCCAGCAGTGACAACAGGGGACGCGAGCAGTACGTC.

This clonotype was recorded at least ten times. V and J are TRBV7-2 and TRBJ2-2; D perhaps matches TRBD1 (6 bases). CDR1 is SGHTA and CDR2 is FQGNSA in the germline V gene. Deletions cut 5 bases from V and 3 bases from J, with 10 bases between. The CDR3 is 14 residues long. The CDR3 bases are TGTGCCAGCAGCCGGGGACAAGACACCGGGGAGCTGTTTTTT. Amino acids: CASSRGQDTGELFF.